This T cell receptor (beta chain) was retrieved from a study of cytomegalovirus exposure and HLA in healthy donors. Whole-study findings and limits: A later analysis linked a missense DCLRE1C variant to TCR beta V- and J-gene trimming. For most TCR sequences rarity was the rule, although some public TCRs occurred in many donors. Some V segments could not be told apart, so they were left out, TRBV6-2 and TRBV6-3 among them.

With respect to this clone: Its antigen remains unknown. The junction departs from germline at one end; a sequencing error may be responsible.

Amplification used 60 Vbeta primers and 13 Jbeta primers. TCRdb's copy holds only in-frame clones and misses some; the assay was immunoSEQ multiplex PCR. The data show some 100,000 clones, with 65% to 80% seen just once and roughly 2.5% held by the top ten. Looked up from germline, CDR1 is SEHNR and CDR2 is FQNEAQ (reference sequence). This CDR3 comprises 14 residues. Sequencing was carried out using PBMCs. The TCR was taken from a female donor in good health and CMV-seronegative. The chain uses TRBV7-9 and TRBJ1-1; possible D gene TRBD1, 5 bases. The CDR3 reads CSSSLPGTPAEAFF. For the CDR3, the DNA is TGTTCCAGCAGCCTACCCGGGACTCCCGCTGAAGCTTTCTTT.